Here is one T cell receptor (beta chain) with its context. Antigen specificity is unknown. The entry originates in a study of cytomegalovirus exposure and HLA in healthy donors. Overall study findings and caveats: It is likely that the observed cluster of highly shared sequence variants was a sequencing artifact.

Amplification used 60 Vbeta primers and 13 Jbeta primers. Some clones are missing from TCRdb's copy, which holds only in-frame ones; the method was immunoSEQ multiplex PCR. The sample has roughly 230,000 clones; about 90% are singletons. V was trimmed by 6 bases and J by 8 bases, leaving 17 bases between them. The CDR3 has 14 residues. Germline CDR1 and CDR2: MNHEY and SVGAGI. The J gene is TRBJ1-3, the V gene TRBV6-5; unclear D gene. This receptor was identified in a girl aged 2 to 9 in good health and CMV-seronegative. Specimen: PBMCs. DNA for the CDR3: TGTGCCAGCAGAACCCGCCGGCGGGGAGACACCATATATTTT. It codes for CASRTRRRGDTIYF.